The T cell receptor (beta chain) under discussion was sequenced for a study of T cell responses to AZD1222 COVID-19 vaccine (dated by TCRdb to the early 2020s). Regarding the study in general: AZD1222 recipients with second doses at about 4 weeks or about 12 weeks were pooled, because spike-specific TCR depth and breadth did not differ between schedules. Trial participants were enrolled into age subgroups of 18-55, 56-69 and 70-plus years, which contained around 150, 28 and 57 TCR-sequenced participants, respectively. A total of 233 trial participants underwent TCR sequencing, of whom 200 to 220 had received two doses of AZD1222 and approximately 26 had received two doses of the MenACWY control vaccine. What the research found in general, with its limitations: The vaccine-associated CD4 TCRs covered the entire spike protein, and the dominant responses fell in regions 160-218 and 743-854. Because no samples from the day 14 peak response were available, repertoires could be characterized only after the peak T cell response. A significant rise in spike-specific TCR breadth and depth was observed after two AZD1222 doses relative to day 0 and relative to MenACWY recipients. In the small 56-69-year group, the increase in depth fell short of significance, most likely because of low power. Participants were mostly white British and included more females than males, and it was suggested by the authors that clonal diversity may have been underestimated. Nearly half of unique spike-specific TCRs reportedly recognized epitopes outside regions mutated in the B.1.351 and B.1.1.7 variants. Conclusions about previously exposed vaccinees were limited because only a handful of AZD1222 recipients were SARS-CoV-2 seropositive at baseline.

The CDR3 regions of human TCRbeta chains were analyzed by immunosequencing. Per the original workflow: TCRs in the repertoires were compared against a reference library of SARS-CoV-2-specific TCRs that had been generated with the MIRA antigen-specificity platform. Breadth was defined as the fraction of unique TCRs that were SARS-CoV-2-associated. Depth was defined as the fraction of total T cells that were SARS-CoV-2-associated. Using the MIRA data, every spike-specific TCR was mapped to the spike region that the TCR reacted to and assigned to either a CD4 or a CD8 class. Log10-transformed breadth and depth values were compared by one-way ANOVA with Sidak's multiple comparisons tests. As stored in TCRdb, this immuneACCESS dataset retains in-frame rearrangements with V and J assigned. A fraction of the clones does not appear; measured against another copy, unresolved V genes explain less than half of the discrepancy, and the remainder lacks a known reason. V, J and clone size derive from that table, while D and trimming were established from the DNA sequence. This sample has some 160,000 clones in its table, and approximately 93% of those were observed once. The ten largest clones add up to approximately 1% of the sample.

The CDR3 goes from the cysteine to the phenylalanine over 19 residues. The DNA shown is the 57-base CDR3, in frame from base 1. The germline V gene specifies MNHNS as CDR1 and SASEGT as CDR2. Unmatched junction bases come to 9, with V trimmed by 2 bases and J by 0 bases. The time point label, read with the paper, signifies: baseline before first vaccination. Samples from vaccinated people were obtained from the UK trials COV001 and COV002, which included a single-blind randomized controlled phase 2/3 trial of AZD1222 (ChAdOx1 nCoV-19) in healthy adults. For TCRbeta chain sequencing, PBMC samples were collected from trial participants at day 0 and at day 28 after the second dose. Notes on this clone: The antigen it recognizes is unknown. One base away there is no much larger clone; base qualities are not given.

The sample was peripheral blood, taken on day 0 of AZD1222 vaccination. The receptor chain draws on TRBV6-1 and TRBJ2-1; 11 junctional bases match TRBD2. The receptor was derived from an adult in good health. Read as DNA, the sequence is TGTGCCAGCAGTGAACGTAGACTAGCGGGAACATACTCCTACAATGAGCAGTTCTTC. Translation gives CASSERRLAGTYSYNEQFF.